The 15 T cell receptor beta chains reported below all come from one sample, sequenced in a study of T cell responses to AZD1222 COVID-19 vaccine. Produced via immunoSEQ multiplex PCR; TCRdb's table is partial and in-frame only. Altogether around 140,000 clones are present, roughly nine tenths being singletons, with the ten largest covering 1.6%. The sample consisted of peripheral blood, taken on day 0 of AZD1222 vaccination. These TCRs come from an adult in good health.

V usage is TRBV7-9 and J usage is TRBJ1-1; no firm D call. The CDR3 length is 15 residues. Germline CDR1 and CDR2: SEHNR and FQNEAQ (reference sequence). Trimming removed 4 bases from V and 7 bases from J, with 19 bases in between. The DNA for the CDR3 is TGTGCCAGCAGCTACGCGGGAGGGTCGAAGGATGAAGCTTTCTTT. It translates to CASSYAGGSKDEAFF. The whole variable domain, remainder taken from reference TRBV7-9 and TRBJ1-1, is DTGVSQNPRHKITKRGQNVTFRCDPISEHNRLYWYRQTLGQGPEFLTYFQNEAQLEKSRLLSDRFSAERPKGSFSTLEIQRTEQGDSAMYLCASSYAGGSKDEAFFGQGTRLTVV.

The chain couples TRBV30 to TRBJ1-4; D not certain. Looked up from germline, CDR1 is GTSNPN and CDR2 is SVGIG (reference sequence). The CDR3 is 13 residues long. Trimming left V 3 bases short and J 8 bases short, with 13 bases between. CDR3 in DNA: TGTGCCTGGAGCGTGTTAAGAGGAGAAAAACTGTTTTTT. Its translation is CAWSVLRGEKLFF.

V gene TRBV12-3 or TRBV12-4 combines with J gene TRBJ1-5; the D gene is possibly TRBD1 (6 bases). This CDR3 is built from 12 residues. Trimming pared 6 bases from V and 7 bases from J, leaving 10 bases between. The CDR3 nucleotides read TGTGCCAGCAGCCAAGGGGGGCAGCCCCAGCATTTT. Translating gives CASSQGGQPQHF.

This chain connects TRBV5-5 to TRBJ1-1; 9 bases fit TRBD1. V was clipped by 1 base and J by 1 base; unmatched bases: 5. This CDR3 has 16 amino acids. Germline CDR1 SGHKS, CDR2 YYEKEE (reference sequence). CDR3 coding DNA: TGTGCCAGCAGCTTGCTGGTGACAGGGGGGAACACTGAAGCTTTCTTT. It specifies CASSLLVTGGNTEAFF. Full variable domain (missing parts from reference TRBV5-5 and TRBJ1-1): DAGVTQSPTHLIKTRGQQVTLRCSPISGHKSVSWYQQVLGQGPQFIFQYYEKEERGRGNFPDRFSARQFPNYSSELNVNALLLGDSALYLCASSLLVTGGNTEAFFGQGTRLTVV.

This clone came up once. This chain links TRBV3-1 (or the pseudogene TRBV3-2) with TRBJ1-2; D is undetermined. V was clipped by 1 base and J by 2 bases, with 11 bases between them. The length of the CDR3 is 15 residues. Germline-derived CDR1 and CDR2 are LGHDT and YNNKEL (reference sequence). The CDR3 here is CASSQGPQPNYGYTF. CDR3 in DNA: TGTGCCAGCAGCCAAGGTCCACAGCCCAACTATGGCTACACCTTC.

The rearrangement links TRBV18 to TRBJ2-1, with D unclear. Germline values: CDR1 KGHSH, CDR2 LQKENI. This CDR3 has 14 residues. The V and J ends lost 3 bases and 6 bases respectively, with 12 bases between them. CDR3 in DNA: TGTGCCAGCTCACCCCGGACGGGCCCCAATGAGCAGTTCTTC. Protein product: CASSPRTGPNEQFF.

In the case of this clone: The sample has other DNA sequences that encode this CDR3 too. This chain links TRBV7-9 with TRBJ1-5; no clear D gene. V gave up 2 bases and J gave up 0 bases, with 5 bases separating them. CDR3 size: 14 residues. Germline V CDR1 and CDR2: SEHNR, FQNEAQ (reference sequence). The CDR3 loop reads CASSLSSSNQPQHF. The CDR3 DNA follows: TGTGCCAGCAGCTTATCCAGTAGCAATCAGCCCCAGCATTTT. The full variable domain, its missing parts supplied by reference TRBV7-9 and TRBJ1-5, is DTGVSQNPRHKITKRGQNVTFRCDPISEHNRLYWYRQTLGQGPEFLTYFQNEAQLEKSRLLSDRFSAERPKGSFSTLEIQRTEQGDSAMYLCASSLSSSNQPQHFGDGTRLSIL.

The chain joins TRBV30 to TRBJ2-1; no definite D call. This CDR3 has 15 amino acids. CDR1 GTSNPN and CDR2 SVGIG come from the germline V gene (reference sequence). V was shortened by 8 bases and J by 0 bases, with 17 bases between the two germline ends. The CDR3 protein is CARKTVSSSYNEQFF. The CDR3 nucleotides read TGTGCCCGGAAGACTGTTTCCAGCTCCTACAATGAGCAGTTCTTC.

The chain joins TRBV2 to TRBJ2-7; D unresolved. This CDR3 spans 15 amino acids. Trimming removed 4 bases at V and 3 bases at J, with 16 bases between. The germline V gene encodes CDR1 SNHLY and CDR2 FYNNEI. The CDR3 sequence: CASSVQDGPYYEQYF. CDR3 DNA: TGTGCCAGCAGTGTCCAGGACGGACCTTACTACGAGCAGTACTTC. Full variable domain (remainder filled in from reference TRBV2 and TRBJ2-7): EPEVTQTPSHQVTQMGQEVILRCVPISNHLYFYWYRQILGQKVEFLVSFYNNEISEKSEIFDDQFSVERPDGSNFTLKIRSTKLEDSAMYFCASSVQDGPYYEQYFGPGTRLTVT.

The genes are TRBV15 and TRBJ2-3, with 7 bases matching TRBD2. In germline, CDR1 is LNHNV, CDR2 YYDKDF (reference sequence). Trimming at V came to 2 bases and at J to 1 base, leaving 6 bases not matched to a gene. The CDR3 covers 16 residues. Here the CDR3 reads CATSRSPRGGTDTQYF. CDR3 nucleotides: TGTGCCACCAGCAGATCCCCTCGGGGGGGCACAGATACGCAGTATTTT.

This clone was seen just once. The gene calls are TRBV5-1 and TRBJ2-5; D call uncertain. The CDR3 spans 14 residues. CDR1 is SGHRS, CDR2 YFSETQ, per germline. With 0 bases removed from V and 1 base from J, the gap between germline ends came to 7 bases. The CDR3 protein is CASSLATAQETQYF. CDR3 nucleotides: TGCGCCAGCAGCTTGGCAACTGCCCAAGAGACCCAGTACTTC. The complete variable domain, with remaining parts taken from reference TRBV5-1 and TRBJ2-5, reads KAGVTQTPRYLIKTRGQQVTLSCSPISGHRSVSWYQQTPGQGLQFLFEYFSETQRNKGNFPGRFSGRQFSNSRSEMNVSTLELGDSALYLCASSLATAQETQYFGPGTRLLVL.

This clone has just a few counts. The chain uses TRBV18 and TRBJ2-3, with TRBD2 matching 9 bases. The CDR3 has 17 amino acids. Germline lookup yields CDR1 KGHSH and CDR2 LQKENI. After removal of 3 bases from V and 0 bases from J, the junction contained 7 bases not matched to a gene. This CDR3 is CASSPQLAGTSTDTQYF. The CDR3 region has the DNA TGTGCCAGCTCACCGCAACTAGCGGGTACTAGCACAGATACGCAGTATTTT.

J is TRBJ2-1 and V is TRBV7-9, with TRBD1 as a possible D gene (5 bases). This CDR3 region has 14 residues. The germline V gene has CDR1 SEHNR and CDR2 FQNEAQ (reference sequence). Trimming left V 5 bases short and J 3 bases short, with 11 bases between. The CDR3 region has the DNA TGTGCCAGCAGCCGTCCCAGGGACTACAATGAGCAGTTCTTC. Amino acid sequence: CASSRPRDYNEQFF.

The rearrangement joins TRBV7-2 to TRBJ1-2; 10 nucleotides match TRBD1. The CDR3 runs to 18 residues. V was clipped by 5 bases and J by 1 base; unmatched bases: 13. CDR1 SGHTA and CDR2 FQGNSA come from the germline V gene. DNA for the CDR3: TGTGCCAGCAGCCGCGCCGGGACAGGGGATATAGTTAACTATGGCTACACCTTC. Translated: CASSRAGTGDIVNYGYTF.

V usage is TRBV19 and J usage is TRBJ2-3; TRBD2 matches at 10 bases. Germline-derived CDR1 and CDR2 are LNHDA and SQIVND (reference sequence). The CDR3 has 18 residues. V was clipped by 2 bases and J by 0 bases; unmatched bases: 8. The CDR3: CASSINSGLAASTDTQYF. The CDR3 DNA reads as TGTGCCAGTAGTATAAATTCCGGACTAGCGGCTAGCACAGATACGCAGTATTTT.